In its sample, the clone carrying this TCR beta chain was seen once. These data originate in a study of blood T cell repertoires in COVID-19. Sequencing was performed with immunoSEQ multiplex PCR; in TCRdb, only in-frame clones are kept and a portion is missing. The sample contains 120,000 or so clones, about nine tenths of which appear only once. J was trimmed by 6 bases and V by 5 bases; bases with no gene match: 11. Germline values: CDR1 MRHNA, CDR2 SNTAGT. The length of the CDR3 is 15 residues. Input material: peripheral blood. This TCR was recovered from a man in his forties or fifties with acute or convalescent COVID-19. This rearrangement joins TRBV6-4 to TRBJ2-7; 9 bases map to TRBD1. The CDR3 DNA sequence: TGTGCCAGCAGTCCCTCACCGGGACAGGGTTTCGAGCAGTACTTC. It yields the protein CASSPSPGQGFEQYF.